The next 18 T cell receptor beta chains were all read from a single sample in a study of OX40 agonist ivuxolimab in advanced cancers. The data were produced by immunoSEQ multiplex PCR, yet TCRdb's version contains in-frame clones alone and is incomplete. The sample yields 65,000 to 95,000 clones, roughly 87% seen once. The input for sequencing was CD4+ or CD8+ T cells sorted from blood, taken in a trial of the OX40 agonist ivuxolimab. The receptors originated from an adult with an advanced solid tumor such as melanoma, head and neck, liver or kidney cancer.

This chain links TRBV19 with TRBJ2-3, with D perhaps matching TRBD1 (6 bases). The V end was cut by 3 bases, the J end by 0 bases, with 16 bases between. CDR3 length: 17 residues. Germline V gene data show CDR1 as LNHDA and CDR2 as SQIVND (reference sequence). The CDR3 bases are TGTGCCAGTAGTATCCATTTAAAGACAGGAAGCACAGATACGCAGTATTTT. Protein: CASSIHLKTGSTDTQYF.

The chain links TRBV5-8 to TRBJ2-3; no clear D. Trimming stripped 6 bases from V and 5 bases from J, with 7 bases between. Germline lookup yields CDR1 SGHTS and CDR2 YDEGEE. The length of the CDR3 is 11 residues. The CDR3 is CASTILDTQYF. The CDR3 coding sequence is TGTGCCAGCACTATCTTAGATACGCAGTATTTT. Together with reference TRBV5-8 and TRBJ2-3, the CDR3 gives the full variable domain: EAGVTQSPTHLIKTRGQQATLRCSPISGHTSVYWYQQALGLGLQFLLWYDEGEERNRGNFPPRFSGRQFPNYSSELNVNALELEDSALYLCASTILDTQYFGPGTRLTVL.

The gene calls are TRBV19 and TRBJ1-5; 9 bases agree with TRBD1. This CDR3 has 15 amino acids. Per the germline V gene, CDR1 is LNHDA and CDR2 is SQIVND (reference sequence). With 5 bases clipped from V and 6 bases from J, the junction kept 8 bases outside the gene matches. The CDR3 is CASSLTQGAIQPQHF. CDR3 nucleotide sequence: TGTGCCAGTAGTCTAACACAGGGGGCGATTCAGCCCCAGCATTTT.

The genes are TRBV18 and TRBJ1-4, with D uncertain. The V end was cut by 0 bases, the J end by 8 bases, with 10 bases between. This CDR3 has 14 amino acids. CDR1 is KGHSH, CDR2 LQKENI, per germline. CDR3 in amino acids: CASSPPPGWEKLFF. CDR3 sequence (DNA): TGTGCCAGCTCACCACCGCCAGGATGGGAAAAACTGTTTTTT.

The chain joins TRBV2 to TRBJ1-2; D unclear. The germline V and J ends were trimmed by 0 bases and 2 bases, with 4 bases remaining between them. Germline V lookup: CDR1 SNHLY, CDR2 FYNNEI. This CDR3 is built from 13 residues. The CDR3 nucleotides read TGTGCCAGCAGTGAAGCGGCCAACTATGGCTACACCTTC. Translating it yields CASSEAANYGYTF.

This rearrangement joins TRBV10-3 to TRBJ2-1; TRBD2 agrees at 11 bases. This CDR3 comprises 16 residues. The trim removed 3 bases at V and 6 bases at J, leaving 7 bases unmatched. CDR1 and CDR2 (germline): ENHRY, SYGVKD. The CDR3 reads CAISDPSTSGTNEQFF. In DNA, the CDR3 is TGTGCCATCAGTGACCCTTCGACTAGCGGGACCAATGAGCAGTTCTTC.

The rearrangement joins TRBV29-1 to TRBJ2-1; D possibly matches TRBD1 or TRBD2 (6 bases each). The CDR3 extends over 15 amino acids. V lost 4 bases and J lost 0, with 13 bases in between. CDR1 and CDR2 from the germline V gene are SQVTM and ANQGSEA. The DNA for the CDR3 is TGCAGCGTTGCGGGGGAGGACAGCTCCTACAATGAGCAGTTCTTC. It specifies CSVAGEDSSYNEQFF.

This chain uses TRBV7-8 with TRBJ2-5; 7 bases are a match to TRBD2. The CDR3 consists of 14 residues. V dropped 5 bases and J dropped 5; count of bases not matched to a gene: 8. The germline V gene encodes CDR1 SGHVS and CDR2 FQNEAQ. The CDR3 nucleotides read TGTGCCAGCAGCGAGAGGGAGGGGTCCGAGACCCAGTACTTC. Amino acid sequence: CASSEREGSETQYF.

The V call is TRBV28, the J call TRBJ1-3; D is unclear. Germline CDR1 and CDR2: MDHEN and SYDVKM. This CDR3 comprises 14 residues. V lost 7 bases and J 0 bases, leaving 10 bases between the germline ends. This CDR3 is CASIEGSSGNTIYF. The DNA of the CDR3 is TGTGCCAGCATCGAGGGTAGCTCTGGAAACACCATATATTTT.

The rearrangement joins TRBV10-3 to TRBJ1-1; 8 bases match TRBD1. V dropped 9 bases and J dropped 3; count of bases not matched to a gene: 3. Germline V CDR1 and CDR2: ENHRY, SYGVKD. The CDR3 loop spans 12 amino acids. The CDR3 nucleotides are TGTGCCATTCCACAGGGGGACACTGAAGCTTTCTTT. It is translated as CAIPQGDTEAFF.

The chain is built from TRBV15 and TRBJ1-5, with D perhaps TRBD1 (6 bases). CDR1 and CDR2 from the germline V gene are LNHNV and YYDKDF (reference sequence). Trimming shortened V by 5 bases and J by 4 bases, and 18 bases separated the two germline ends. CDR3 size: 16 residues. CDR3 bases: TGTGCCACCAGCGAACCGGGACACCGGACTAATCAGCCCCAGCATTTT. Protein: CATSEPGHRTNQPQHF.

This chain joins TRBV6-6 and TRBJ2-7; TRBD1 might be the D (5 bases). The CDR3 runs to 13 residues. V shed 2 bases and J shed 3 bases, with 8 bases lying between them. CDR1 and CDR2 from the germline V gene are MNHNY and SVGAGI (reference sequence). The CDR3 DNA follows: TGTGCCAGCAGTTACGGCAGGGACTACGAGCAGTACGTC. Encoded protein: CASSYGRDYEQYV.

The chain employs TRBV19 and TRBJ1-5; D is uncertain. The CDR3 is 12 residues long. The germline gives CDR1 LNHDA, CDR2 SQIVND (reference sequence). V lost 5 bases and J 5 bases, leaving 7 bases between the germline ends. The DNA of the CDR3 is TGTGCCAGTAGTCGCGGGTATCAGCCCCAGCATTTT. This gives the protein CASSRGYQPQHF. The variable domain in full, completed from reference TRBV19 and TRBJ1-5, reads DGGITQSPKYLFRKEGQNVTLSCEQNLNHDAMYWYRQDPGQGLRLIYYSQIVNDFQKGDIAEGYSVSREKKESFPLTVTSAQKNPTAFYLCASSRGYQPQHFGDGTRLSIL.

The table lists this clone with a count of one. The chain combines TRBV5-4 with TRBJ1-6, with 7 nucleotides matching TRBD1. Per germline, CDR1 SGHNT and CDR2 YYREEE (reference sequence). V lost 4 bases to trimming and J lost 7 bases; unmatched junction nucleotides: 5. CDR3 length: 14 amino acids. The CDR3 DNA follows: TGTGCCAGCAGCCTCACAGGGGTGAATTCACCCCTCCACTTT. Translating gives CASSLTGVNSPLHF.

This chain links TRBV18 with TRBJ2-2; 8 nucleotides match TRBD1. The CDR3 runs to 15 residues. The V segment lost 3 bases and the J segment 0 bases; nucleotides outside the gene matches: 0. Germline V gene sequence: CDR1 KGHSH, CDR2 LQKENI. CDR3 nucleotides: TGTGCCAGCTCACCGACAGGGGCGAACACCGGGGAGCTGTTTTTT. It codes for CASSPTGANTGELFF.

This clone was picked up a small number of times. DNA for the CDR3: TGTGCCAGCAGCACCGGGACAGGCTACGAGCAGTACTTC. It translates to CASSTGTGYEQYF. The chain carries TRBV2 and TRBJ2-7; 8 bases are shared with TRBD1. With 6 bases clipped from V and 3 bases from J, the junction kept 4 bases outside the gene matches. CDR1 and CDR2 (germline): SNHLY, FYNNEI. The CDR3 contains 13 residues.

This rearrangement joins TRBV6-5 to TRBJ1-2; the match to TRBD1 covers 9 bases. CDR3 length: 14 residues. Germline V CDR1 and CDR2: MNHEY, SVGAGI. Germline trimming cut 4 bases from V and 2 bases from J; bases unmatched to any gene: 2. The CDR3 sequence: CASSWTGANYGYTF. For the CDR3, the DNA is TGTGCCAGCAGTTGGACAGGGGCGAACTATGGCTACACCTTC.

The V gene is TRBV7-9, the J gene TRBJ1-1, with a possible D match to TRBD1 (5 bases). Trimming removed 5 bases at V and 7 bases at J, with 17 bases between. In germline, CDR1 is SEHNR, CDR2 FQNEAQ (reference sequence). The CDR3 runs 14 residues. The CDR3 DNA reads as TGTGCCAGCAGCATACAGGACCTACCAAATGAAGCTTTCTTT. Encoded protein: CASSIQDLPNEAFF.